These 14 T cell receptor beta chains were all obtained from the same sample, sequenced in a study of blood T cell repertoires in COVID-19. Libraries were prepared by immunoSEQ multiplex PCR; TCRdb keeps only in-frame clonotypes and omits some of them. The data show tens of thousands of clones, with 88% seen just once and roughly an eighth held by the top ten. Input material: peripheral blood. The receptors stem from a human donor in a cohort sampled during active COVID-19.

The rearrangement joins TRBV27 to TRBJ2-1; D might be TRBD2 (7 bases). CDR1 is MNHEY, CDR2 SMNVEV, per germline (reference sequence). V gave up 1 base and J gave up 0 bases, with 13 bases separating them. The CDR3 length is 17 residues. In nucleotides, the CDR3 is TGTGCCAGCAGTTTATGGGGGGGGCCGAGCTCCTACAATGAGCAGTTCTTC. This sequence encodes CASSLWGGPSSYNEQFF.

The chain recombines TRBV5-6 with TRBJ1-6; TRBD1 agrees at 8 bases. Germline V gene lookup returns CDR1 SGHDT and CDR2 YYEEEE. V lost 1 base to trimming and J lost 8 bases; unmatched junction nucleotides: 2. The CDR3 contains 14 residues. The CDR3 region is CASSLLQGDSPLHF. The CDR3 DNA follows: TGTGCCAGCAGCTTGTTACAGGGGGATTCACCCCTCCACTTT. Looking up the rest from reference TRBV5-6 and TRBJ1-6 gives the full variable domain: DAGVTQSPTHLIKTRGQQVTLRCSPKSGHDTVSWYQQALGQGPQFIFQYYEEEERQRGNFPDRFSGHQFPNYSSELNVNALLLGDSALYLCASSLLQGDSPLHFGNGTRLTVT.

The rearrangement uses TRBV30 and TRBJ1-2, with TRBD1 matching 10 bases. Germline V CDR1 and CDR2: GTSNPN, SVGIG (reference sequence). The CDR3 runs 16 residues. Trimming removed 3 bases from V and 2 bases from J; junction bases left unmatched: 9. CDR3 residues: CAWRGDRGLINYGYTF. The CDR3 DNA reads TGTGCCTGGAGGGGGGACAGGGGACTTATCAACTATGGCTACACCTTC.

The chain employs TRBV6-5 and TRBJ1-6; TRBD1 might be the D (5 bases). The length of the CDR3 is 14 residues. In germline, CDR1 is MNHEY, CDR2 SVGAGI. V lost 2 bases and J 7 bases, leaving 9 bases between the germline ends. This CDR3 is CASSYDRRNSPLHF. DNA of the CDR3: TGTGCCAGCAGTTACGACAGAAGGAATTCACCCCTCCACTTT.

The chain employs TRBV9 and TRBJ2-7, with D possibly being TRBD2 (7 bases). Looked up from germline, CDR1 is SGDLS and CDR2 is YYNGEE. V was trimmed by 3 bases and J by 1 base, leaving 17 bases between them. The CDR3 consists of 16 residues. The CDR3 nucleotides are TGTGCCAGCAGCGCCCCTCAAGGGGGGGGATCCTACGAGCAGTACTTC. The encoded protein is CASSAPQGGGSYEQYF.

V usage is TRBV19 and J usage is TRBJ1-5, with 7 positions matching TRBD1. CDR1 is LNHDA and CDR2 is SQIVND in the germline V gene (reference sequence). Losses at the gene ends were 7 bases for V and 11 bases for J; bases not matched to a gene: 26. This CDR3 is built from 18 residues. The CDR3 protein is CASNFRTRTGGFKGAQHF. The CDR3 region has the DNA TGTGCCAGTAACTTCCGGACCCGGACAGGAGGATTCAAAGGAGCCCAGCATTTT.

The CDR3 DNA reads as TGTGCCAGCAGTTTGGCAGGGAACACTGAAGCTTTCTTT. Protein sequence: CASSLAGNTEAFF. V is TRBV12-3 or TRBV12-4 and J is TRBJ1-1, with D uncertain. The ends were cut back, 3 bases at V and 1 base at J, with 6 bases in the middle. This CDR3 is built from 13 residues.

This clone was picked up one time. CDR3 DNA: TGTGCCAGCAGGAGATTCACTGAAGCTTTCTTT. It codes for CASRRFTEAFF. The rearrangement links TRBV7-9 to TRBJ1-1; D gene uncertain. Germline CDR1 SEHNR, CDR2 FQNEAQ (reference sequence). The CDR3 spans 11 residues. Deletions cut 6 bases from V and 4 bases from J, with 6 bases between.

The chain links TRBV5-6 to TRBJ2-7; 9 bases fit TRBD1. There are 13 residues in the CDR3. Germline trimming cut 4 bases from V and 7 bases from J; bases unmatched to any gene: 6. From germline, CDR1 is SGHDT and CDR2 YYEEEE. DNA of the CDR3: TGTGCCAGCAGCATTGGACAGGGGAGAGAGCAGTACTTC. It codes for CASSIGQGREQYF.

This sequence joins TRBV24-1 and TRBJ1-6; 7 positions agree with TRBD1. V lost 8 bases, J lost 6 bases, and 15 bases stayed unmatched. The germline V gene has CDR1 KGHDR and CDR2 SFDVKD. This CDR3 has 17 amino acids. This chain's CDR3 is CATIPRGIRIGNSPLHF. The CDR3 coding sequence is TGTGCCACCATACCCAGGGGGATACGTATTGGTAATTCACCCCTCCACTTT.

The V gene is TRBV7-6, the J gene TRBJ2-1; TRBD2 matches at 10 bases. J was trimmed by 0 bases and V by 5 bases; bases with no gene match: 4. Germline V gives CDR1 SGHVS, CDR2 FNYEAQ. This CDR3 spans 16 amino acids. The CDR3 sequence: CASSPAGGSSYNEQFF. Written as DNA, the CDR3 is TGTGCCAGCAGCCCAGCGGGGGGGAGCTCCTACAATGAGCAGTTCTTC.

This clone was found once. CDR3 in DNA: TGTGCCGCTGGGACAGGGAACAATCAGCCCCAGCATTTT. Amino acids: CAAGTGNNQPQHF. V is TRBV10-3 and J is TRBJ1-5, with 9 nucleotides matching TRBD1. The CDR3 has 13 amino acids. V trimming: 11 bases; J trimming: 3 bases; junction bases outside the gene matches: 5. In germline, CDR1 is ENHRY, CDR2 SYGVKD.

The chain couples TRBV12-3 or TRBV12-4 to TRBJ2-3; the D gene is possibly TRBD1 (5 bases). V lost 4 bases, J lost 2 bases, and 7 bases lay in between. The CDR3 consists of 13 residues. The CDR3 nucleotides are TGTGCCAGCAGTTCAGGGATCACAGATACGCAGTATTTT. Translated, it gives CASSSGITDTQYF.

The chain uses TRBV18 and TRBJ2-1; D might be TRBD2 (6 bases). CDR1 KGHSH and CDR2 LQKENI come from the germline V gene. V was clipped by 5 bases and J by 5 bases, with 22 bases between them. This CDR3 region has 17 residues. The CDR3: CASSAATRGFTHNEQFF. The DNA for the CDR3 is TGTGCCAGCTCAGCGGCGACTCGGGGGTTTACACACAATGAGCAGTTCTTC.